One and the same sample provided the 32 T cell receptor beta chains below, sequenced in a study of T cells in Graves' hyperthyroidism and ophthalmopathy. Amplification yielded TCR beta CDR3 regions, with RNA transcripts as the source. When the TCR CDR3 underwent first-round RT-PCR, the HTBI primer set was used. TCRdb reanalysed the multiplex PCR reads using MiXCR and keeps one entry per CDR3 protein. The repertoire holds under 350,000 distinct CDR3 sequences, with 15% to 20% as singletons. Sequencing used blood. The receptors derive from a woman aged 55 to 70 with Graves' ophthalmopathy.

In its sample, this clonotype was seen many times. The chain couples TRBV27 to TRBJ2-1; D might be TRBD1 (6 bases). Deletions cut 6 bases from V and 9 bases from J, with 30 bases between. This CDR3 is built from 18 residues. Looked up from germline, CDR1 is MNHEY and CDR2 is SMNVEV (reference sequence). CDR3 DNA: TGTGCCAGCAGCCGAAAACCCCCTGTATCCTCAGGGGTGGTTGAGCAGTTCTTC. Amino acid sequence: CASSRKPPVSSGVVEQFF.

This clonotype was recorded many times. The chain couples TRBV20-1 to TRBJ2-1, with D perhaps TRBD2 (5 bases). The V end was cut by 2 bases, the J end by 5 bases, with 10 bases between. Germline CDR1 DFQATT, CDR2 SNEGSKA (reference sequence). This CDR3 is 13 amino acids long. CDR3 DNA sequence: TGCAGTGCTAGACCAACGCGGGACAATGAGCAGTTCTTC. This sequence encodes CSARPTRDNEQFF.

The sample holds a few counts of this clonotype. V gene TRBV28 combines with J gene TRBJ2-1; 11 bases align to TRBD2. J gave up 4 bases and V 6 bases, and 11 bases lay outside the gene matches. The V gene's germline CDR1 is MDHEN and CDR2 SYDVKM. The CDR3 is 17 residues long. The CDR3 region has the DNA TGTGCCAGCAGCGTAGTGTCTAGCGGGGGGAATTACAATGAGCAGTTCTTC. Translation: CASSVVSSGGNYNEQFF.

This clonotype was counted only a few times. This chain connects TRBV5-6 to TRBJ2-1; 7 bases align to TRBD2. The CDR3 loop spans 14 amino acids. Per germline, CDR1 SGHDT and CDR2 YYEEEE. V lost 1 base and J lost 4; bases outside the gene matches: 2. DNA of the CDR3: TGTGCCAGCAGCTTGCGGGGGGTATACAATGAGCAGTTCTTC. This sequence encodes CASSLRGVYNEQFF.

This clonotype was detected many times. The V gene is TRBV13, the J gene TRBJ2-1; 7 positions agree with TRBD2. CDR1 and CDR2 from the germline V gene are PRHDT and FYEKMQ (reference sequence). V was pared by 2 bases and J by 2 bases, with 3 bases of the junction left unmatched. The CDR3 length is 15 residues. The CDR3 nucleotides read TGTGCCAGCAGCTTAACGGGGGGTGCCTACAATGAGCAGTTCTTC. This encodes CASSLTGGAYNEQFF.

This clonotype has at least ten counts. The rearrangement uses TRBV3-1 and TRBJ2-5, with D unclear. Deletions cut 1 base from V and 5 bases from J, with 8 bases between. CDR1 is LGHDT, CDR2 YNNKEL, per germline (reference sequence). CDR3 length equals 13 residues. CDR3 coding DNA: TGTGCCAGCAGCCAAGGGGTGTCTGAGACCCAGTACTTC. Amino acid sequence: CASSQGVSETQYF.

V usage is TRBV6-1 and J usage is TRBJ1-6, with TRBD1 identical over 8 bases. The V segment lost 5 bases and the J segment 8 bases; nucleotides outside the gene matches: 5. Germline V CDR1 and CDR2: MNHNS, SASEGT. The CDR3 has 14 amino acids. The CDR3 reads CASSRTGKYSPLHF. The CDR3 DNA follows: TGTGCCAGCAGTCGGACAGGGAAGTATTCACCCCTCCACTTT.

CDR3 region: CASTRIQPQHF. CDR3 in DNA: TGTGCCAGCACCCGGATTCAGCCCCAGCATTTT. This chain uses TRBV11-2 with TRBJ1-5, with no clear D. Germline CDR1 SGHAT, CDR2 FQNNGV. CDR3 length equals 11 residues. Trimming stripped 7 bases from V and 6 bases from J, with 7 bases between. The variable domain in full, with the rest retrieved from reference TRBV11-2 and TRBJ1-5, is EAGVAQSPRYKIIEKRQSVAFWCNPISGHATLYWYQQILGQGPKLLIQFQNNGVVDDSQLPKDRFSAERLKGVDSTLKIQPAKLEDSAVYLCASTRIQPQHFGDGTRLSIL.

This sequence joins TRBV19 and TRBJ2-5; 7 bases match TRBD2. This CDR3 has 13 residues. J lost 5 bases, V lost 5 bases, and 5 bases had no gene match. Germline V lookup: CDR1 LNHDA, CDR2 SQIVND (reference sequence). The CDR3 nucleotides read TGTGCCAGTAGTCCAGCGGGATGGGAGACCCAGTACTTC. This codes for CASSPAGWETQYF.

The chain uses TRBV6-1 and TRBJ2-3, with D possibly TRBD2 on 6 matching bases. Trimming removed 5 bases at V and 2 bases at J, with 14 bases between. Germline-derived CDR1 and CDR2 are MNHNS and SASEGT. The CDR3 extends over 15 amino acids. CDR3 bases: TGTGCCAGCAGTTATCGGCGGGACCCCACAGATACGCAGTATTTT. Its translation is CASSYRRDPTDTQYF.

This clonotype was counted many times. The rearrangement uses TRBV11-2 and TRBJ2-4, with D unclear. From germline, CDR1 is SGHAT and CDR2 FQNNGV. V lost 3 bases, J lost 1 base, and 7 bases lay in between. The CDR3 covers 14 residues. CDR3 protein: CASSFDLAKNIQYF. The CDR3 bases are TGTGCCAGCAGCTTCGACCTGGCCAAAAACATTCAGTACTTC.

This clonotype was counted only a few times. Here the CDR3 reads CASSRILAGQGKDYGYTF. In DNA form, the CDR3 reads TGTGCCAGCAGCCGGATCCTAGCCGGACAGGGGAAAGACTATGGCTACACCTTC. The chain is built from TRBV4-2 and TRBJ1-2; 9 nucleotides match TRBD1. This CDR3 spans 18 amino acids. J gave up 3 bases and V 4 bases, and 15 bases lay outside the gene matches. CDR1 is LGHNA, CDR2 YNFKEQ, per germline.

In the case of this clonotype: A much larger clone lies one base from this, so it may be a read error. The chain joins TRBV6-1 to TRBJ2-6; 9 bases are shared with TRBD2. Germline CDR1 and CDR2: MNHNS and SASEGT. This CDR3 has 18 residues. The CDR3 nucleotides are TGTGCCGGCAGTCGACCGACTAGCGGAACCTCTGGGGCCAACGTCCTGACTTTC. It specifies CAGSRPTSGTSGANVLTF.

This clonotype was recorded a few times. The gene calls are TRBV20-1 and TRBJ1-5, with 9 bases identical to TRBD1. There are 15 residues in the CDR3. V dropped 0 bases and J dropped 4; count of bases not matched to a gene: 4. In germline, CDR1 is DFQATT, CDR2 SNEGSKA (reference sequence). CDR3 sequence: CSAREWTGENQPQHF. CDR3 coding DNA: TGCAGTGCTAGAGAATGGACAGGGGAAAATCAGCCCCAGCATTTT.

This clonotype was recorded at least ten times. The chain recombines TRBV7-2 with TRBJ2-7, with 7 nucleotides matching TRBD1. Germline-derived CDR1 and CDR2 are SGHTA and FQGNSA. This CDR3 is built from 17 residues. Trimming cost V 6 bases and J 6 bases; bases outside gene matches: 20. CDR3 residues: CASRRERGDSHRPEQYF. Written as DNA, the CDR3 is TGTGCCAGCAGACGAGAAAGAGGGGACAGCCACCGACCCGAGCAGTACTTC.

This clonotype was seen many times. V is TRBV7-2 and J is TRBJ1-2; 8 nucleotides line up with TRBD1. Germline CDR1 reads SGHTA; CDR2 reads FQGNSA. CDR3 length equals 13 residues. V lost 5 bases, J lost 3 bases, and 2 bases stayed unmatched. The DNA of the CDR3 is TGTGCCAGCAGCCAGGACAGGGACTATGGCTACACCTTC. It encodes CASSQDRDYGYTF.

The CDR3 DNA reads as TGTGCCAGCATCGCTGAGGGGACAGACAACTATGGCTACACCTTC. This sequence encodes CASIAEGTDNYGYTF. This chain connects TRBV5-6 to TRBJ1-2; 7 nucleotides line up with TRBD1. The CDR3 totals 15 residues. The V segment lost 6 bases and the J segment 2 bases; nucleotides outside the gene matches: 10. Germline CDR1 reads SGHDT; CDR2 reads YYEEEE.

This clonotype appeared many times. The chain recombines TRBV6-1 with TRBJ1-1; 7 bases are a match to TRBD1. V dropped 6 bases and J dropped 1; count of bases not matched to a gene: 11. This CDR3 contains 16 residues. The germline V gene has CDR1 MNHNS and CDR2 SASEGT. This CDR3 reads CASRFTGAGGNTEAFF. The DNA for the CDR3 is TGTGCCAGCAGGTTCACAGGGGCAGGGGGGAACACTGAAGCTTTCTTT.

This clonotype was seen many times. The chain recombines TRBV5-1 with TRBJ2-3; no clear D gene. The germline V gene encodes CDR1 SGHRS and CDR2 YFSETQ. The CDR3 spans 16 residues. V was shortened by 1 base and J by 0 bases, with 12 bases between the two germline ends. CDR3 coding DNA: TGCGCCAGCAGCTTGTTTTCCGGCTACAGCACAGATACGCAGTATTTT. It translates to CASSLFSGYSTDTQYF.

In its sample, this clonotype was seen many times. The chain joins TRBV6-1 to TRBJ1-4; no clear D gene. The germline gives CDR1 MNHNS, CDR2 SASEGT. V was cut by 7 bases and J by 8 bases, with 20 bases left in between. The CDR3 contains 15 residues. This CDR3 is CASKVGAARIEKLFF. CDR3 nucleotides: TGTGCCAGCAAGGTGGGCGCCGCACGCATCGAAAAACTGTTTTTT.

This clonotype was detected ten times or more. The chain uses TRBV2 and TRBJ2-7, with D possibly being TRBD1 (6 bases). The CDR3 loop spans 13 amino acids. Trimming stripped 3 bases from V and 3 bases from J, with 9 bases between. Germline V lookup: CDR1 SNHLY, CDR2 FYNNEI. Written as DNA, the CDR3 is TGTGCCAGCAGTGACGGACAGAACTACGAGCAGTACTTC. Its translation: CASSDGQNYEQYF.

This rearrangement joins TRBV10-2 to TRBJ1-1; D is ambiguous. Trimming left V 0 bases short and J 12 bases short, with 14 bases between. Germline assignment: CDR1 WSHSY and CDR2 SAAADI. The CDR3 runs 13 residues. The CDR3 spells CASSESGRVETFF. CDR3 sequence (DNA): TGCGCCAGCAGTGAGTCGGGTAGGGTAGAGACTTTCTTT.

Many counts were recorded for this clonotype. The chain's CDR3 is CASSEEGLKGEKLFF. CDR3 bases: TGTGCCAGCAGTGAAGAGGGCCTTAAGGGTGAAAAACTGTTTTTT. This sequence joins TRBV2 and TRBJ1-4, with unresolved D. The germline CDR1 and CDR2 sequences are SNHLY and FYNNEI. The CDR3 has 15 amino acids. V lost 1 base to trimming and J lost 7 bases, with 13 bases between them.

This clonotype has ten or more counts. This chain joins TRBV20-1 and TRBJ1-5, with a tentative D call TRBD1 (5 bases). Trimming took 1 base from V and 6 from J, leaving 13 bases between them. Germline CDR1 reads DFQATT; CDR2 reads SNEGSKA (reference sequence). CDR3 length equals 14 residues. The DNA of the CDR3 is TGCAGTGCTAGAGTCGGGGGACGGGGTCAGCCCCAGCATTTT. Protein sequence: CSARVGGRGQPQHF.

Worth noting for this clonotype: This may come from a read error, since a much larger clone is one base off. DNA for the CDR3: TGTGTCAGCTCACCATCGCGGTCGAATGAAAAACTGTTTTTT. Translating gives CVSSPSRSNEKLFF. The V and J genes are TRBV18 and TRBJ1-4; D gene uncertain. The CDR3 sequence is 14 residues long. Germline V gene sequence: CDR1 KGHSH, CDR2 LQKENI.

The CDR3 loop reads CSALGQNYGYTF. The CDR3, as DNA: TGCAGTGCTCTTGGACAGAACTATGGCTACACCTTC. The chain employs TRBV20-1 and TRBJ1-2, with D possibly TRBD1 on 6 matching bases. The CDR3 is 12 amino acids. CDR1 is DFQATT and CDR2 is SNEGSKA in the germline V gene (reference sequence). V was clipped by 5 bases and J by 2 bases, with 9 bases between them.

This clonotype has a single count. A read error is possible here, since a much larger clone lies one base away. The chain carries TRBV3-2 and TRBJ1-5. TRBV3-2 is recorded as a pseudogene. The CDR3 runs to 17 residues. CDR3 nucleotide sequence: TGTGCCAGCAGCCAAGAGAGGTTAGGGACCCTCAATCAGCCCCAGCATTTT. This codes for CASSQERLGTLNQPQHF.

This clonotype was counted ten times or more. The chain uses TRBV18 and TRBJ2-1, with D possibly being TRBD2 (6 bases). V was shortened by 1 base and J by 8 bases, with 12 bases between the two germline ends. CDR1 KGHSH and CDR2 LQKENI come from the germline V gene. The CDR3 is 14 residues long. The CDR3 DNA reads as TGTGCCAGCTCACCACTACGGGGGATCGATGAGCAGTTCTTC. Its translation is CASSPLRGIDEQFF.

This clonotype was seen repeatedly, ten times or more. This could be a read error, since a much larger clone is one nucleotide away. The chain's CDR3 is CASSPDRETQYF. CDR3 coding DNA: TGTGCCAGCAGCCCGGACAGGGAGACCCAGTACTTC. The chain combines TRBV2 with TRBJ2-5; 7 positions agree with TRBD1. The germline V gene encodes CDR1 SNHLY and CDR2 FYNNEI. V dropped 6 bases and J dropped 5; count of bases not matched to a gene: 3. This CDR3 spans 12 amino acids. Full variable domain (remainder filled in from reference TRBV2 and TRBJ2-5): EPEVTQTPSHQVTQMGQEVILRCVPISNHLYFYWYRQILGQKVEFLVSFYNNEISEKSEIFDDQFSVERPDGSNFTLKIRSTKLEDSAMYFCASSPDRETQYFGPGTRLLVL.

To note about this clonotype: A much more abundant neighbour one base away suggests this may be a read error. This chain links TRBV9 with TRBJ2-3; D is undetermined. The germline V gene has CDR1 SGDLS and CDR2 YYNGEE. Trimming cost V 0 bases and J 4 bases, with 9 bases left between them. The CDR3 length is 14 residues. The CDR3 sequence is CASSVAGSSDTQYF. CDR3 sequence (DNA): TGTGCCAGCAGCGTAGCCGGATCTTCAGATACGCAGTATTTT. Full variable domain (missing parts from reference TRBV9 and TRBJ2-3): DSGVTQTPKHLITATGQRVTLRCSPRSGDLSVYWYQQSLDQGLQFLIQYYNGEERAKGNILERFSAQQFPDLHSELNLSSLELGDSALYFCASSVAGSSDTQYFGPGTRLTVL.

V gene TRBV6-2 or TRBV6-3 combines with J gene TRBJ2-1; D is possibly TRBD2 (6 bases). Per the germline V gene, CDR1 is MNHEY and CDR2 is SVGEGT. This CDR3 is built from 16 residues. With 4 bases removed from V and 1 base from J, the gap between germline ends came to 14 bases. The CDR3 here is CASSLWSGGSYNEQFF. DNA of the CDR3: TGTGCCAGCAGTTTGTGGTCCGGGGGATCCTACAATGAGCAGTTCTTC.

The gene calls are TRBV7-2 and TRBJ1-2; 9 nucleotides line up with TRBD1. Losses at the gene ends were 11 bases for V and 5 bases for J; bases not matched to a gene: 6. This CDR3 comprises 12 residues. Germline CDR1 is SGHTA and CDR2 is FQGNSA. CDR3 in DNA: TGTGCCGGGGCCGGGACAGGGTATGGCTACACCTTC. Translating gives CAGAGTGYGYTF.